The 7 T cell receptor beta chains below all came from one sample that was sequenced in a study of beta chain features in type 1 diabetes. General observations from the study: For Type 1 diabetes patients, all four CD4+ subsets carried TCRB CDR3s that were moderately but significantly shorter.

As every portion of the isolated RNA was reverse transcribed, the sequencing read expressed TCRB transcripts. Assay: immunoSEQ multiplex PCR; the TCRdb copy retains only in-frame clones and omits some. The sample holds around 250,000 clones, about 13% seen once. Their cognate antigens are unknown. The source material was naive CD4+ T cells from blood. These receptors all stem from a man aged 25 to 45 with type 1 diabetes.

The chain combines TRBV13 with TRBJ2-7; D perhaps matches TRBD1 (5 bases). Trimming removed 6 bases at V and 2 bases at J, with 11 bases between. The CDR3 totals 13 residues. Per germline, CDR1 PRHDT and CDR2 FYEKMQ (reference sequence). CDR3 region: CASSLPGPYEQYF. In DNA form, the CDR3 reads TGTGCCAGCAGTCTCCCAGGGCCCTACGAGCAGTACTTC. The full variable domain, in which reference TRBV13 and TRBJ2-7 provide the parts outside the CDR3, is AAGVIQSPRHLIKEKRETATLKCYPIPRHDTVYWYQQGPGQDPQFLISFYEKMQSDKGSIPDRFSAQQFSDYHSELNMSSLELGDSALYFCASSLPGPYEQYFGPGTRLTVT.

This clone was counted only a few times. V is TRBV29-1 and J is TRBJ2-3; no definite D call. The CDR3 length is 15 residues. Germline values: CDR1 SQVTM, CDR2 ANQGSEA. V was trimmed by 8 bases and J by 4 bases, leaving 22 bases between them. CDR3 coding DNA: TGCAGCCTGTTAGGCAAGGCCCAGAGGTCAGATACGCAGTATTTT. Protein sequence: CSLLGKAQRSDTQYF.

A remark on this clone: The same CDR3 also results from other DNA sequences found in this sample. This rearrangement joins TRBV28 to TRBJ2-6; D uncertain. Trimming removed 5 bases at V and 1 base at J, with 9 bases between. CDR1 and CDR2 (germline): MDHEN, SYDVKM. This CDR3 is 15 amino acids long. The CDR3 coding sequence is TGTGCCAGCAGTCCCCCCGGTTCTGGGGCCAACGTCCTGACTTTC. It translates to CASSPPGSGANVLTF.

This clone was counted between two and nine times. This chain uses TRBV2 with TRBJ2-1; the match to TRBD2 covers 14 bases. V dropped 3 bases and J dropped 2; count of bases not matched to a gene: 9. Germline assignment: CDR1 SNHLY and CDR2 FYNNEI. The CDR3 sequence is 19 residues long. CDR3 nucleotide sequence: TGTGCCAGCAGTGAGGTGGGACTAGCGGGAGTCCCCCCCTACAATGAGCAGTTCTTC. The encoded protein is CASSEVGLAGVPPYNEQFF. Based on the CDR3 plus reference TRBV2 and TRBJ2-1, the full variable domain is EPEVTQTPSHQVTQMGQEVILRCVPISNHLYFYWYRQILGQKVEFLVSFYNNEISEKSEIFDDQFSVERPDGSNFTLKIRSTKLEDSAMYFCASSEVGLAGVPPYNEQFFGPGTRLTVL.

Only a few counts were recorded for this clone. V usage is TRBV2 and J usage is TRBJ2-7, with D possibly being TRBD1 (5 bases). The germline CDR1 and CDR2 sequences are SNHLY and FYNNEI. The CDR3 is 13 amino acids. V was trimmed by 2 bases and J by 0 bases, leaving 5 bases between them. For the CDR3, the DNA is TGTGCCAGCAGTGAAAGGGGCTCCTACGAGCAGTACTTC. This encodes CASSERGSYEQYF.

The chain uses TRBV4-3 and TRBJ2-1; 8 bases match TRBD2. Trimming removed 2 bases from V and 4 bases from J; junction bases left unmatched: 4. The CDR3 length is 15 residues. Germline values: CDR1 LGHNA, CDR2 YSLEER. The CDR3 coding sequence is TGCGCCAGCAGCCAACGCGCGGGAGGTTACAATGAGCAGTTCTTC. Its translation: CASSQRAGGYNEQFF.

This clone was seen only a few times. J is TRBJ2-1 and V is TRBV29-1; D remains unclear. The length of the CDR3 is 11 residues. The germline gives CDR1 SQVTM, CDR2 ANQGSEA. V was pared by 4 bases and J by 6 bases, with 7 bases between. CDR3 loop: CSVALPNEQFF. CDR3 coding DNA: TGCAGCGTTGCCCTCCCCAATGAGCAGTTCTTC.